What follows describes a single T cell receptor beta chain. These data are taken from a study of memory CD4+ T cells and cytomegalovirus serostatus. Study-level information: Donors were healthy Belgian adults, 10 or so CMV seropositive and 20 to 25 seronegative.

The sort gate was single viable CD3+CD4+CD8-CD45RO+ cells for memory CD4+ T cells. Positive selection with CD4 microbeads enriched total CD4+ T cells. There are 12 residues in the CDR3. Germline loops: CDR1 MNHNS, CDR2 SASEGT. Deletions cut 3 bases from V and 4 bases from J, with 6 bases between. Here immunoSEQ multiplex PCR was the method, and the copy in TCRdb shows in-frame clones only, minus some. Among approximately 61,000 clones listed, 82% were seen once. V is TRBV6-1 and J is TRBJ1-2; D perhaps matches TRBD1 (5 bases). This TCR was sampled from an adult in good health and CMV-seronegative. Sequenced material: memory CD4+ T cells from blood. The CDR3 sequence is CASSDQGYGYTF. The CDR3 bases are TGTGCCAGCAGTGATCAGGGCTATGGCTACACCTTC.